The subject of this entry is one T cell receptor (beta chain). Profiled with immunoSEQ multiplex PCR; TCRdb holds only in-frame clones, not every one. The table records about 480,000 clones, approximately 90% of them present only once. The CDR3 has 16 residues. Per the germline V gene, CDR1 is MDHEN and CDR2 is SYDVKM. Losses at the gene ends were 6 bases for V and 4 bases for J; bases not matched to a gene: 11. The data belong to a study of Ad26.COV2.S vaccination and SARS-CoV-2 variants. The treatment was: around 19 received Ad26.COV2.S at low or high dose, single or two shots; 5 received placebo; per-sample allocation not given. Day 63 after the first vaccine or placebo injection was the time point for sampling.

The receptor was isolated from a person between 18 and 65 years old who received the Ad26.COV2.S COVID-19 vaccine or a placebo. V gene TRBV28 combines with J gene TRBJ1-5, with 8 nucleotides matching TRBD1. This material consisted of peripheral blood, taken in a trial of Ad26.COV2.S vaccine versus placebo. The CDR3 nucleotides read TGTGCCAGCAGCTGGACAGGGCTAAGTGGGAATCAGCCCCAGCATTTT. It is translated as CASSWTGLSGNQPQHF.